This TCR beta chain was sequenced during a study of identical twins. From germline, CDR1 is MNHEY and CDR2 SVGAGI. The CDR3 contains 14 residues. V shed 0 bases and J shed 4 bases, with 4 bases lying between them. This clonotype has more than one count but fewer than ten. TCRdb ran MiXCR on the 5' RACE reads and lists one entry per CDR3 protein. Of fewer than 350,000 distinct CDR3 sequences in the sample, about 8% were seen once. These data also featured in a second study, about yellow fever vaccine responses in identical twins. That source reports: It has been reported that, in twins, the vaccine T cell response seemed partly convergent and partly personalized.

The chain carries TRBV6-5 and TRBJ1-6; D gene uncertain. Material for sequencing was memory (CD45RO+) T cells sorted from blood. The receptor was isolated from a woman between 18 and 30 years old in good health. The CDR3 DNA is TGTGCCAGCAGTTACTCTGGTTATAATTCACCCCTCCACTTT. This codes for CASSYSGYNSPLHF.